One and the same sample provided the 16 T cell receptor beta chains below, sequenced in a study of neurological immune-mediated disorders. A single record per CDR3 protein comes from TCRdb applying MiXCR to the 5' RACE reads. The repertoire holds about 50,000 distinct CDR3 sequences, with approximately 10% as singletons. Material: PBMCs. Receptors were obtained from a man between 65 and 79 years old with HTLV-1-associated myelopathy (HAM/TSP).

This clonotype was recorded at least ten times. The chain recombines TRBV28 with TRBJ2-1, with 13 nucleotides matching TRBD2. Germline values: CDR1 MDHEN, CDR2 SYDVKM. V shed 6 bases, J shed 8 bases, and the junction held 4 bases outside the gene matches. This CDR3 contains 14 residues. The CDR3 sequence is CASRTSGRAHEQFF. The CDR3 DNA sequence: TGTGCCAGCAGAACTAGCGGGAGGGCCCATGAGCAGTTCTTC.

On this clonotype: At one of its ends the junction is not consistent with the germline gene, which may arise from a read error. CDR3 sequence reads: CASSVVRGDKQYF. CDR3 DNA: TGTGCCAGCAGCGTAGTTCGAGGAGATAAGCAGTATTTT. The chain employs TRBV9 and TRBJ2-3; D is uncertain. CDR1 is SGDLS, CDR2 YYNGEE, per germline. There are 13 residues in the CDR3. Based on the CDR3 plus reference TRBV9 and TRBJ2-3, the full variable domain is DSGVTQTPKHLITATGQRVTLRCSPRSGDLSVYWYQQSLDQGLQFLIQYYNGEERAKGNILERFSAQQFPDLHSELNLSSLELGDSALYFCASSVVRGDKQYFGPGTRLTVL.

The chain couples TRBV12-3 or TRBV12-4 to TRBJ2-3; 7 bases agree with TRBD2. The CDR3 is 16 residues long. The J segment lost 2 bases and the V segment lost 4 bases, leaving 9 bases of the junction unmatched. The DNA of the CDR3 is TGTGCCAGCAGTTCATTGGGAGGGCGGACCACAGATACGCAGTATTTT. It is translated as CASSSLGGRTTDTQYF.

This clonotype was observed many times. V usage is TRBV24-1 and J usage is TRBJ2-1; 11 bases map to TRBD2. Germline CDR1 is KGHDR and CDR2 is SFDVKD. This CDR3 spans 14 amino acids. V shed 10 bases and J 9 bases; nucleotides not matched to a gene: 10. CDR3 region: CATRTSGSSGEQFF. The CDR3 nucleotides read TGTGCCACACGCACTAGCGGGAGTTCTGGTGAGCAGTTCTTC.

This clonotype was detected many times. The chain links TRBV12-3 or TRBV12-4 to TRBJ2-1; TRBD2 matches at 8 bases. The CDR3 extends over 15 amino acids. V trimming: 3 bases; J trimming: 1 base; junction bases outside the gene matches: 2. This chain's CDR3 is CASSLPSGSYNEQFF. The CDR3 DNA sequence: TGTGCCAGCAGTTTGCCTAGCGGGTCCTACAATGAGCAGTTCTTC.

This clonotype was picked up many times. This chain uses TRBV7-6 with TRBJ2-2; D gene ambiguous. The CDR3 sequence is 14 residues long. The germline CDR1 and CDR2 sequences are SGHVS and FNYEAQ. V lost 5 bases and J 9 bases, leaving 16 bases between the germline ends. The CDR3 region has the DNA TGTGCCAGCAGCACTGTCAAGTCCGTCCGGGAGCTGTTTTTT. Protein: CASSTVKSVRELFF.

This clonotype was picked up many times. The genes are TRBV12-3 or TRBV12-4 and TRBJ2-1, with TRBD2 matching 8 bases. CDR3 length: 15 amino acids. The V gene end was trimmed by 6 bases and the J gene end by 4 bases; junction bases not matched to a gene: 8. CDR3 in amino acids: CASSRSGSVYNEQFF. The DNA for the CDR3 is TGTGCCAGCAGCCGCAGCGGGAGTGTTTACAATGAGCAGTTCTTC.

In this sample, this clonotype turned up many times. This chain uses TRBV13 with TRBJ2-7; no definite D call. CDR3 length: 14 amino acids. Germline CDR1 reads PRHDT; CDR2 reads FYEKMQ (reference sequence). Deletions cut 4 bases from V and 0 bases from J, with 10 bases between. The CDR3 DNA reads TGTGCCAGCAGCTCCCTCTGGAACTCCTACGAGCAGTACTTC. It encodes CASSSLWNSYEQYF.

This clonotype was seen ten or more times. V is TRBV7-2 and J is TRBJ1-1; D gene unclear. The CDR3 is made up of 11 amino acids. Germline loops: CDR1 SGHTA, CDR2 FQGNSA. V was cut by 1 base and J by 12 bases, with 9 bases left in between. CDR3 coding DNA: TGTGCCAGCAGCTTAGGGAGAGATTCTTTCTTT. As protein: CASSLGRDSFF.

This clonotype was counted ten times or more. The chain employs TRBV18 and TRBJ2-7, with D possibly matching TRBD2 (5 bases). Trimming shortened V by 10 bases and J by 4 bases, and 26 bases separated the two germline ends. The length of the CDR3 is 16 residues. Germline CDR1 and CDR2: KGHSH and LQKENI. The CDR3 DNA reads TGTGCCACCAAGACGAGTAATAACGGGAAGTTGTACGAGCAGTACTTC. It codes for CATKTSNNGKLYEQYF.

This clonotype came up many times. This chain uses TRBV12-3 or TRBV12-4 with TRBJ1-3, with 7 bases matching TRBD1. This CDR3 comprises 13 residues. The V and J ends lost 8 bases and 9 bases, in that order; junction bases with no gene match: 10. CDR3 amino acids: CASSPRGRSTIYF. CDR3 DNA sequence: TGTGCCAGCTCCCCGAGGGGGCGAAGCACCATATATTTT.

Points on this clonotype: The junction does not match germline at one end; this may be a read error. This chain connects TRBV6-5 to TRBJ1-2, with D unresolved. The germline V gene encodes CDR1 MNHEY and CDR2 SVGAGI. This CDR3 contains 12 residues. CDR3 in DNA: TGTGCCAGCAGGTCGACGGGAAATCGCTACAACTTC. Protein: CASRSTGNRYNF.

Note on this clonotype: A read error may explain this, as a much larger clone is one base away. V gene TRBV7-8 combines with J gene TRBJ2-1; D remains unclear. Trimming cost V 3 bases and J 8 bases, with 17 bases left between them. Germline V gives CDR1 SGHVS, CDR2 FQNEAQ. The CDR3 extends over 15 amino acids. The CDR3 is CASSFRHIRADEQFF. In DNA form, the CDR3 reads TGTGCCAGCAGCTTTCGCCACATCCGCGCCGATGAGCAGTTCTTC.

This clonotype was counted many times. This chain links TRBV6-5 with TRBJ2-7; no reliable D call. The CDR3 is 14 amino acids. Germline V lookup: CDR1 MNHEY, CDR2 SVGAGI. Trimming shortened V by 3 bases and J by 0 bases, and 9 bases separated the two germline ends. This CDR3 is CASSYTQSSYEQYF. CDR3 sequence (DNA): TGTGCCAGCAGTTATACCCAGAGCTCCTACGAGCAGTACTTC.

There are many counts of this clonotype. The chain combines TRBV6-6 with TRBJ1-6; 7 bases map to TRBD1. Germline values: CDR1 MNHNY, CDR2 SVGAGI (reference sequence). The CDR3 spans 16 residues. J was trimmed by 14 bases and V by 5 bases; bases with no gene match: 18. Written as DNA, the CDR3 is TGTGCCAGCAGTCCCTTAGGGGACAGCGGCTTGCGAACCCTCCACTTT. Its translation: CASSPLGDSGLRTLHF.

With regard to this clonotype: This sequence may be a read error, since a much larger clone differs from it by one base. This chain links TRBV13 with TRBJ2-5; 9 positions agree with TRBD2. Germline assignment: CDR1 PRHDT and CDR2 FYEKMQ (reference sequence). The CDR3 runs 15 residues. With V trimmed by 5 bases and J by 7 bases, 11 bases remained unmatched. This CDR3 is CASSISGRPQGTQYF. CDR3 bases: TGTGCCAGCAGCATCAGCGGGAGGCCCCAGGGGACCCAGTACTTC. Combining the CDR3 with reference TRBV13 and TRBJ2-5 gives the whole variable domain AAGVIQSPRHLIKEKRETATLKCYPIPRHDTVYWYQQGPGQDPQFLISFYEKMQSDKGSIPDRFSAQQFSDYHSELNMSSLELGDSALYFCASSISGRPQGTQYFGPGTRLLVL.